The sequence of this T cell receptor beta chain was determined in a study of T-cell memory formation after mild COVID-19. Regarding this clonotype: Its specificity is unknown.

General observations from the study: Detection of some responders pre-infection suggested pre-existing cross-reactive memory T cells participated. Researchers report contracting CD4+ clones mostly in CM and EM, with CD8+ clones in EMRA.

A 5'RACE reaction primed in the constant segment made cDNA libraries of TCR alpha and TCR beta, and these carried sample barcodes and UMIs. TCRdb used MiXCR to reprocess the 5' RACE reads, holding one entry per CDR3 protein. The sample shows hundreds of thousands of distinct CDR3 sequences, about 20% of them seen only once. This receptor was identified in an adult woman who had mild COVID-19 (a few samples of this study predate the infection). Cell type and time point are not known. Sequenced input: PBMCs or a T cell subset sorted from them (not recorded which).

The CDR3 loop reads CATSEPGLAGENEQFF. The CDR3 DNA follows: TGTGCCACCAGTGAGCCGGGACTAGCGGGGGAGAATGAGCAGTTCTTC. The V call is TRBV24-1, the J call TRBJ2-1; 14 positions agree with TRBD2. Germline V lookup: CDR1 KGHDR, CDR2 SFDVKD. The CDR3 is 16 amino acids. Germline trimming cut 4 bases from V and 7 bases from J; bases unmatched to any gene: 5.